This entry lists 3 T cell receptor beta chains sequenced from one sample in a study of CD8+ T cells in alopecia areata. Extracted from the samples, RNA was reverse transcribed into cDNA to serve as the sequencing template. Measured with immunoSEQ multiplex PCR; TCRdb has only the in-frame clones, and not every one. Found here are 90,000 to 150,000 clones, about two fifths of them singletons; the top ten hold 2.5% to 3.5%. Sequencing was done on a sample of CD4+ T cells sorted from blood. The receptors were gathered from a human donor with alopecia areata.

This rearrangement joins TRBV5-1 to TRBJ2-2, with a weak D call TRBD2 (5 bases). Germline V gene data show CDR1 as SGHRS and CDR2 as YFSETQ. The CDR3 contains 15 residues. Trimming pared 0 bases from V and 7 bases from J, leaving 13 bases between. In DNA form, the CDR3 reads TGCGCCAGCAGCTTGGCGGCGGGCTCAATCGGGGAGCTGTTTTTT. It specifies CASSLAAGSIGELFF.

The V and J genes are TRBV19 and TRBJ1-1; TRBD1 matches 8 bases. Unmatched junction bases numbered 5, after V lost 7 bases and J lost 1 base. The length of the CDR3 is 14 residues. Germline V lookup: CDR1 LNHDA, CDR2 SQIVND (reference sequence). The CDR3 protein is CASKDRERNTEAFF. The CDR3 DNA follows: TGTGCCAGTAAGGACAGGGAACGGAACACTGAAGCTTTCTTT.

The rearrangement links TRBV6-5 to TRBJ2-7; D is tentatively TRBD1 or TRBD2 (6 bases each). Germline lookup yields CDR1 MNHEY and CDR2 SVGAGI. V lost 0 bases and J lost 2, with 14 bases in between. The CDR3 covers 16 residues. CDR3 sequence: CASSYSTGGGTYEQYF. CDR3 DNA: TGTGCCAGCAGTTACTCCACCGGAGGGGGGACCTACGAGCAGTACTTC.